In this sample, the clone carrying this T cell receptor (beta chain) turned up once. The source of the sample is a study of cytomegalovirus exposure and HLA in healthy donors. The CDR3 has 14 residues. V lost 2 bases and J lost 6, with 10 bases in between. Germline V CDR1 and CDR2: SNHLY, FYNNEI. Measured with immunoSEQ multiplex PCR; TCRdb has only the in-frame clones, and not every one. The table shows a few hundred thousand clones, with approximately 80% occurring only once. This receptor was obtained from a woman aged 25-40 years in good health and CMV-seropositive. The sequencing input was PBMCs. This chain connects TRBV2 to TRBJ2-2, with D maybe TRBD2 (5 bases). CDR3 nucleotide sequence: TGTGCCAGCAGTGAATCCATGAGGGCCGGGGAGCTGTTTTTT. Amino acid sequence: CASSESMRAGELFF.